Listed here are 6 T cell receptor beta chains from one sample, sequenced in a study of T cell responses to AZD1222 COVID-19 vaccine (dated by TCRdb to the early 2020s). This specimen's time point label, interpreted: about 28 days (+/-7) after the second vaccine dose. Library preparation was by the immunoSEQ multiplex PCR assay. TCRdb holds this immuneACCESS table with in-frame rearrangements only. Some clones are missing; in checked studies, unresolved V genes explain under half, and the rest has no known cause. The sample table records about 120,000 clones; approximately 90% of these occur just once. The ten largest clones represent about 7.7% of the sample. Here the sequenced sample was peripheral blood, taken 28 days after the second AZD1222 dose. The receptors here all came from an adult who received the AZD1222 COVID-19 vaccine.

The genes are TRBV5-6 and TRBJ2-3; 13 bases map to TRBD2. With V trimmed by 4 bases and J by 5 bases, 4 bases remained unmatched. The CDR3 covers 15 residues. Germline V lookup: CDR1 SGHDT, CDR2 YYEEEE. For the CDR3, the DNA is TGTGCCAGCAGCATAGGGACTAGCGGGAAAGATACGCAGTATTTT. Protein: CASSIGTSGKDTQYF.

V usage is TRBV23-1 and J usage is TRBJ1-1; a possible D gene is TRBD1 (5 bases). TRBV23-1 is an ORF, with its function uncertain. The V and J ends lost 6 bases and 4 bases respectively, with 15 bases between them. CDR3 length: 14 amino acids. The CDR3 bases are TGCGCCAGCAGCCCTGGAGGGGAAATCACTGAAGCTTTCTTT. Its protein product is CASSPGGEITEAFF.

The chain links TRBV7-2 to TRBJ2-7; 7 bases map to TRBD1. The trim removed 8 bases at V and 6 bases at J, leaving 13 bases unmatched. Germline-derived CDR1 and CDR2 are SGHTA and FQGNSA. The CDR3 covers 14 residues. The CDR3 reads CASSANRGEIEQYF. Here the CDR3 DNA reads TGTGCCAGCTCGGCTAACAGGGGAGAGATCGAGCAGTACTTC.

This chain joins TRBV5-1 and TRBJ2-1; TRBD2 matches 10 bases. Germline V CDR1 and CDR2: SGHRS, YFSETQ. Germline trimming cut 4 bases from V and 2 bases from J; bases unmatched to any gene: 6. The CDR3 is 16 amino acids. The CDR3 loop reads CASSDRSGRAYNEQFF. CDR3 nucleotides: TGCGCCAGCAGCGACCGAAGCGGGAGGGCCTACAATGAGCAGTTCTTC.

The chain carries TRBV5-1 and TRBJ1-1; D unclear. In germline, CDR1 is SGHRS, CDR2 YFSETQ. The CDR3 consists of 14 residues. With 4 bases removed from V and 4 bases from J, the gap between germline ends came to 14 bases. CDR3 loop: CASSPRESLTEAFF. In DNA, the CDR3 is TGCGCCAGCAGCCCTCGTGAGAGTCTCACTGAAGCTTTCTTT.

The chain recombines TRBV7-9 with TRBJ1-3, with D maybe TRBD1 (5 bases). The CDR3 spans 15 residues. V lost 1 base and J 7 bases, leaving 14 bases between the germline ends. Germline CDR1 and CDR2: SEHNR and FQNEAQ (reference sequence). The CDR3 spells CASSLGFRGPNTIYF. CDR3 nucleotide sequence: TGTGCCAGCAGCTTAGGGTTCCGGGGACCTAACACCATATATTTT.